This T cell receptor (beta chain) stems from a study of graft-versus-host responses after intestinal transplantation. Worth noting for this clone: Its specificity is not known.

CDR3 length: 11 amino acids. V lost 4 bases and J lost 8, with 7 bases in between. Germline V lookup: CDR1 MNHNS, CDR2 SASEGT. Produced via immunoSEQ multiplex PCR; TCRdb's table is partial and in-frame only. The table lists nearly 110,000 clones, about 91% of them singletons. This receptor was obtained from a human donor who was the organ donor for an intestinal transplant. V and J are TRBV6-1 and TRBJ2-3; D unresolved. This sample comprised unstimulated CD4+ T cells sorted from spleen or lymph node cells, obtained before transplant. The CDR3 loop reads CASSAHSTQYF. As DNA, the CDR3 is TGTGCCAGCAGTGCCCATAGTACGCAGTATTTT.